This TCR beta chain was sequenced for a study of CD8+CD57+ T cells in acquired aplastic anemia. On this clonotype: The target antigen is unknown.

With 6 bases removed from V and 7 bases from J, the gap between germline ends came to 12 bases. The CDR3 has 12 amino acids. Study-wide findings and caveats: Patients versus controls showed no significant CD8+ Simpson's diversity difference. Patients and controls shared twenty-nine CD8+ CDR3 sequences.

For CDR3 and TCR beta VDJ profiling, genomic DNA was the template used. A single record per CDR3 protein comes from TCRdb applying MiXCR to the reads. The table includes about 270,000 distinct CDR3 sequences, 45% to 65% detected once. This receptor was obtained from a human donor with severe aplastic anemia or a healthy control (not recorded which). Specimen: sorted CD4+, CD8+, or CD8+CD57+ T cells (not recorded which) from PBMCs. This rearrangement joins TRBV12-3 or TRBV12-4 to TRBJ1-2; D ambiguous. The CDR3 DNA reads as TGTGCCAGCAGCCCTTCGGTAGGTGGCTACACCTTC. It codes for CASSPSVGGYTF.